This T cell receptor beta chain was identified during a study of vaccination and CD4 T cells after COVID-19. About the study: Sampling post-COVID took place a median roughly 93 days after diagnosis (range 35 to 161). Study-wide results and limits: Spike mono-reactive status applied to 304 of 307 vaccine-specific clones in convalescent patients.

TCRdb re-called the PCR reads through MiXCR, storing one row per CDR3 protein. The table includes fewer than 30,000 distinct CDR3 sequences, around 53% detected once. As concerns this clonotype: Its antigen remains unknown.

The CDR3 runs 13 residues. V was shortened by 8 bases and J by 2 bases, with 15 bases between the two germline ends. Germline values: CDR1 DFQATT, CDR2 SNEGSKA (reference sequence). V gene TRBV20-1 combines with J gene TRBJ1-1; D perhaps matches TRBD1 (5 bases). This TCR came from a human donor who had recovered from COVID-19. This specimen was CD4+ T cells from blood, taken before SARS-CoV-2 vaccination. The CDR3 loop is CSFRGTINTEAFF. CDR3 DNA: TGCAGTTTCCGCGGGACCATAAACACTGAAGCTTTCTTT.